Shown below are 2 T cell receptor beta chains from a single sample sequenced in a study of CD8 T cells in ankylosing spondylitis. Study-wide results and limits: In ankylosing spondylitis blood, a motif of roughly 8 highly homologous TCR beta variants appeared characteristic.

These receptors have no identified antigens. TCRdb reanalysed the 5' RACE reads using MiXCR and keeps one entry per CDR3 protein. This sample has 800,000 to 900,000 distinct CDR3 sequences, with 10% to 15% found just once. Input material: blood, either unsorted or a sorted T cell fraction (not recorded which). The receptor set was obtained from a male donor with ankylosing spondylitis.

This clonotype was seen a handful of times. The CDR3 DNA follows: TGTGCCACCAGTGATGCCGGGACATTGAGCTACGAGCAGTACTTC. Amino acid sequence: CATSDAGTLSYEQYF. This sequence joins TRBV24-1 and TRBJ2-7, with D possibly TRBD1 on 6 matching bases. The germline V gene has CDR1 KGHDR and CDR2 SFDVKD. Trimming removed 3 bases at V and 3 bases at J, with 14 bases between. The CDR3 has 15 amino acids.

J is TRBJ2-7 and V is TRBV7-2, with a possible D match to TRBD1 (6 bases). Per the germline V gene, CDR1 is SGHTA and CDR2 is FQGNSA. V was cut by 1 base and J by 4 bases, with 17 bases left in between. CDR3 length: 16 amino acids. CDR3: CASSLGRGQGLYEQYF. CDR3 nucleotide sequence: TGTGCCAGCAGCTTAGGGCGTGGTCAGGGGCTTTACGAGCAGTACTTC.